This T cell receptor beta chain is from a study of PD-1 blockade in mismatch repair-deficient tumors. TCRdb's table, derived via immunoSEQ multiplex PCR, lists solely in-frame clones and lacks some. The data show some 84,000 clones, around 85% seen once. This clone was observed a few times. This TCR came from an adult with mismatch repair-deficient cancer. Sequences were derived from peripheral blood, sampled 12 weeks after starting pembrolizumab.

In DNA form, the CDR3 reads TGTGCCAGCAGCCCTTGGGGGGGGATTGACGAAAAACTGTTTTTT. It encodes CASSPWGGIDEKLFF. The chain couples TRBV6-5 to TRBJ1-4, with D perhaps TRBD1 (5 bases). The CDR3 covers 15 residues. V gave up 6 bases and J gave up 8 bases, with 19 bases separating them. The germline V gene encodes CDR1 MNHEY and CDR2 SVGAGI.